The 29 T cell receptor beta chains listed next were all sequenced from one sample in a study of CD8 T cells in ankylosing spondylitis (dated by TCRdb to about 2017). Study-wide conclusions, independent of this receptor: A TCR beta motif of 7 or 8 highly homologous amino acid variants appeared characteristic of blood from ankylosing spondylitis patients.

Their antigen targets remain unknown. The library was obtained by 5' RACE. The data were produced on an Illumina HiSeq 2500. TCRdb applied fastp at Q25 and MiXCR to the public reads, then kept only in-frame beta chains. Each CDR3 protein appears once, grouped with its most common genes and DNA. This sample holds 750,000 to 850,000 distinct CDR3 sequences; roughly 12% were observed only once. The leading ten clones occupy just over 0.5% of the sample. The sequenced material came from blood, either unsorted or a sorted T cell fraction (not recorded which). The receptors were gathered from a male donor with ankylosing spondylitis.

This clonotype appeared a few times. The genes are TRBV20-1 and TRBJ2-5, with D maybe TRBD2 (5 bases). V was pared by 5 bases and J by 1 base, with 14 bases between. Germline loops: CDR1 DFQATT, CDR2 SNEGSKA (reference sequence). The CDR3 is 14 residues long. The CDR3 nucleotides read TGCAGTGCTTCATGGCTAGCTGCCCAAGAGACCCAGTACTTC. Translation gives CSASWLAAQETQYF.

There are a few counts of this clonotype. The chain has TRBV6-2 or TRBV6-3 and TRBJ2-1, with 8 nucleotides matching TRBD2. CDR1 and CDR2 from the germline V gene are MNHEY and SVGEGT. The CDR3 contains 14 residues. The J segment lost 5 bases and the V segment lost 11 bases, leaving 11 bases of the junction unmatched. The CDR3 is CASRRASGHNEQFF. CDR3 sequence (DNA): TGTGCCTCCCGGAGGGCTAGCGGGCACAATGAGCAGTTCTTC.

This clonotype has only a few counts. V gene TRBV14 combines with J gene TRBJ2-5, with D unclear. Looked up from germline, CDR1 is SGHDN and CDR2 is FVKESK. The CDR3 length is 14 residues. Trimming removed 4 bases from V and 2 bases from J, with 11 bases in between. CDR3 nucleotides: TGTGCCAGCAGCCCCCGACGAGATCAAGAGACCCAGTACTTC. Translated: CASSPRRDQETQYF.

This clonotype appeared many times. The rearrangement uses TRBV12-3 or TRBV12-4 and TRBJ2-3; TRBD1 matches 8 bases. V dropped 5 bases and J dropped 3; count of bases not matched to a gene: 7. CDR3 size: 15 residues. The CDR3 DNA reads TGTGCCAGCAGTCCAGGACAGGGTATAACAGATACGCAGTATTTT. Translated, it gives CASSPGQGITDTQYF.

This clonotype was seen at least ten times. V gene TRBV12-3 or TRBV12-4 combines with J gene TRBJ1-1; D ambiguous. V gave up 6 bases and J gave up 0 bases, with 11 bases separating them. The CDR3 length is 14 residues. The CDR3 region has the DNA TGTGCCAGCAGGCCCCAGGTAATGAACACTGAAGCTTTCTTT. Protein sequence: CASRPQVMNTEAFF.

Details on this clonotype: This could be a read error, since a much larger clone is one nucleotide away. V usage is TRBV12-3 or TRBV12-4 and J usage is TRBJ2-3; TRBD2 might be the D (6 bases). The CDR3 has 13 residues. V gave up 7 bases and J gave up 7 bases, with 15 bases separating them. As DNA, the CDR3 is TGTGCCAGCACCCGAAGTGGGACTTATACGCAGTATTTT. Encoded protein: CASTRSGTYTQYF.

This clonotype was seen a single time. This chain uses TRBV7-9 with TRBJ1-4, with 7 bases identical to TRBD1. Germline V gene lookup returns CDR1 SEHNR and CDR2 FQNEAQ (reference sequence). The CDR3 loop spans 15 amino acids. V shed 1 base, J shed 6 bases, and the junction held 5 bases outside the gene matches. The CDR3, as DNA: TGTGCCAGCAGCTTAGGACAGGGAATTGATGAAAAACTGTTTTTT. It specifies CASSLGQGIDEKLFF.

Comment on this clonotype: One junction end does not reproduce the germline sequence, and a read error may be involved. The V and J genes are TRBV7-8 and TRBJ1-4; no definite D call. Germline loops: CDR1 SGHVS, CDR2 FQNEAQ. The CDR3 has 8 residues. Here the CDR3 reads CATEKLIF. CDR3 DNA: TGTGCCACCGAAAAACTGATTTTT.

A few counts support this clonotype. For the CDR3, the DNA is TGTGCCAGCAGACCTACTTACAGGGTCAATCGCAGAAACACCATATATTTT. Encoded protein: CASRPTYRVNRRNTIYF. The chain is built from TRBV7-9 and TRBJ1-3; the D gene is possibly TRBD1 (6 bases). With 6 bases removed from V and 5 bases from J, the gap between germline ends came to 23 bases. This CDR3 has 17 residues. From germline, CDR1 is SEHNR and CDR2 FQNEAQ (reference sequence).

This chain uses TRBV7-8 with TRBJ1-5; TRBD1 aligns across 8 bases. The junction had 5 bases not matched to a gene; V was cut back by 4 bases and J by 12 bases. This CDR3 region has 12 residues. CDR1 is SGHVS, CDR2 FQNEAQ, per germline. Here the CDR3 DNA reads TGTGCCAGCAGCTCACCCGGGACAGGCCAGCATTTT. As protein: CASSSPGTGQHF.

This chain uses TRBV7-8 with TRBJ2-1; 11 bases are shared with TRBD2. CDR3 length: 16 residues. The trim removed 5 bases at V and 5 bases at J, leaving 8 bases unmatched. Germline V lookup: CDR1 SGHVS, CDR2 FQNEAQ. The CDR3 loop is CASSPRGSGGDNEQFF. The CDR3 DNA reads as TGTGCCAGCAGCCCCCGCGGTAGCGGGGGGGACAATGAGCAGTTCTTC.

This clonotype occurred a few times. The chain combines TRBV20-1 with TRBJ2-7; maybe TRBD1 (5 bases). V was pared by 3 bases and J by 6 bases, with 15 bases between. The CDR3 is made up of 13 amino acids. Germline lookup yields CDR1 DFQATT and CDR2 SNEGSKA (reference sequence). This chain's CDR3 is CSARAPGILEQYF. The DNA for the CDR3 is TGCAGTGCTAGGGCCCCAGGGATTCTCGAGCAGTACTTC.

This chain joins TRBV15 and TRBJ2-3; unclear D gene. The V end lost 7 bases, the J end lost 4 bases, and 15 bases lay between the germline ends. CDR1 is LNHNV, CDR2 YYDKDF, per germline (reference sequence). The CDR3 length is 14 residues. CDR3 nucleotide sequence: TGTGCCACCACTTTCGGGCTTTCATCAGATACGCAGTATTTT. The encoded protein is CATTFGLSSDTQYF. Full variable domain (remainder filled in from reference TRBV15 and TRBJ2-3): DAMVIQNPRYQVTQFGKPVTLSCSQTLNHNVMYWYQQKSSQAPKLLFHYYDKDFNNEADTPDNFQSRRPNTSFCFLDIRSPGLGDTAMYLCATTFGLSSDTQYFGPGTRLTVL.

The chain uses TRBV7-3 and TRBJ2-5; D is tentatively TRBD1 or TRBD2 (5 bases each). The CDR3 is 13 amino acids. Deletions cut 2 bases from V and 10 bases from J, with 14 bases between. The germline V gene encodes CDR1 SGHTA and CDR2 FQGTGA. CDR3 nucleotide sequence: TGTGCCAGCAGCTTATCGGTAGCGAGGGGCCAGTACTTC. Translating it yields CASSLSVARGQYF.

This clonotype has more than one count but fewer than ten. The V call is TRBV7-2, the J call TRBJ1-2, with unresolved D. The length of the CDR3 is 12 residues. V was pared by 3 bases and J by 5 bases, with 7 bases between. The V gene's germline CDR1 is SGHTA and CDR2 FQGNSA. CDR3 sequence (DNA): TGTGCCAGCAGCTTTACTACGTATGGCTACACCTTC. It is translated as CASSFTTYGYTF.

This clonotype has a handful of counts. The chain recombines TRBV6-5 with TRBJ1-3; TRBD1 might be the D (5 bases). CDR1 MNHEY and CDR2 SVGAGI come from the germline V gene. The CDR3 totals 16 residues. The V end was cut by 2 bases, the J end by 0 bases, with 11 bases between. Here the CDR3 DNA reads TGTGCCAGCAGTTACCTGGGACGGAGCTCTGGAAACACCATATATTTT. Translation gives CASSYLGRSSGNTIYF.

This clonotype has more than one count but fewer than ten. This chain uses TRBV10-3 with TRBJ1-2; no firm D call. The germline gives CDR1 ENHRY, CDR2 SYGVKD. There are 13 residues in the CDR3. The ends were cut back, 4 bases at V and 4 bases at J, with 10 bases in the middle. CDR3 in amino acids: CAISVRPVYGYTF. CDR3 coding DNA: TGTGCCATCAGTGTACGGCCAGTCTATGGCTACACCTTC.

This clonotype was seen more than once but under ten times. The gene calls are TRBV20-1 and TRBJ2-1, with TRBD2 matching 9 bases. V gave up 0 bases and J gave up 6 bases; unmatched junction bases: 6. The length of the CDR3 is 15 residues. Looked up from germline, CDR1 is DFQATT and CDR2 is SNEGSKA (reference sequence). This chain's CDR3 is CSARDPSGIGNEQFF. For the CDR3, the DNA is TGCAGTGCTAGAGACCCTAGCGGGATAGGCAATGAGCAGTTCTTC.

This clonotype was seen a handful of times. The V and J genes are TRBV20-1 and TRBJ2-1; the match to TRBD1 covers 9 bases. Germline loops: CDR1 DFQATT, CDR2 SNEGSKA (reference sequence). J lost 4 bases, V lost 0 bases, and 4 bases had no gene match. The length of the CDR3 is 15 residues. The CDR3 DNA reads TGCAGTGCTAGAGAGGGACAGGGTGGATACAATGAGCAGTTCTTC. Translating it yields CSAREGQGGYNEQFF.

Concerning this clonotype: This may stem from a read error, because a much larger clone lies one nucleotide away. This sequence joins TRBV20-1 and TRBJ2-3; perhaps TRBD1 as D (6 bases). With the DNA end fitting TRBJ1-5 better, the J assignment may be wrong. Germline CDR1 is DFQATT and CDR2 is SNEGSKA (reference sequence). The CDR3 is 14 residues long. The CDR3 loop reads CSAPTGTSTDTQHF. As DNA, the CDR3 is TGCAGTGCTCCAACAGGGACTAGCACAGATACGCAGCATTTT.

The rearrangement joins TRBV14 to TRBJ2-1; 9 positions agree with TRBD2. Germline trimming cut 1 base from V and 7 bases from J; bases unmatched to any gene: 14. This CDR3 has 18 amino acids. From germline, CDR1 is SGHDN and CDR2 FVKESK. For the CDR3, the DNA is TGTGCCAGCAGCCAAGCCAGCCTGACTAGCGGACAAACAAATGAGCAGTTCTTC. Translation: CASSQASLTSGQTNEQFF.

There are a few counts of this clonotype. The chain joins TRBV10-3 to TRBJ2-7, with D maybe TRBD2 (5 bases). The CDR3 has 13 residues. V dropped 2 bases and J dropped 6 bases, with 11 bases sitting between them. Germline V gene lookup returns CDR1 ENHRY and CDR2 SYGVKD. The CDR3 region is CAISEPTSSEQYF. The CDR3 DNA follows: TGTGCCATCAGTGAGCCAACTAGTAGCGAGCAGTACTTC.

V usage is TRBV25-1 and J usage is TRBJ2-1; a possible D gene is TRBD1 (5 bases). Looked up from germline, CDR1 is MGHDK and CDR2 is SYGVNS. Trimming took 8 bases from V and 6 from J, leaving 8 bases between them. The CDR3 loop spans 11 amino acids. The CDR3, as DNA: TGTGCCAGCGGGGCGCTCAATGAGCAGTTCTTC. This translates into CASGALNEQFF. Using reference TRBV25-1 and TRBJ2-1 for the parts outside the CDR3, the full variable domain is EADIYQTPRYLVIGTGKKITLECSQTMGHDKMYWYQQDPGMELHLIHYSYGVNSTEKGDLSSESTVSRIRTEHFPLTLESARPSHTSQYLCASGALNEQFFGPGTRLTVL.

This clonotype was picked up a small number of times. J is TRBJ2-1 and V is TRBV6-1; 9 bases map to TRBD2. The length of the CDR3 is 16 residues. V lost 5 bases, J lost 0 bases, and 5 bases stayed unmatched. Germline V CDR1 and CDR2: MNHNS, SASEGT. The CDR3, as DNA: TGTGCCAGCAGTATGGCGGGGGGGCTCTCCTACAATGAGCAGTTCTTC. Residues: CASSMAGGLSYNEQFF.

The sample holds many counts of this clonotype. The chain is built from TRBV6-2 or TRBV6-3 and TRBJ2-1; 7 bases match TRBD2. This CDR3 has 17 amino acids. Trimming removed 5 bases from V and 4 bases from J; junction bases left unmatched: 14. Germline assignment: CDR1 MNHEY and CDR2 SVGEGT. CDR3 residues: CASSRPDLAGAYNEQFF. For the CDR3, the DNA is TGTGCCAGCAGTCGCCCCGACCTCGCGGGAGCTTACAATGAGCAGTTCTTC.

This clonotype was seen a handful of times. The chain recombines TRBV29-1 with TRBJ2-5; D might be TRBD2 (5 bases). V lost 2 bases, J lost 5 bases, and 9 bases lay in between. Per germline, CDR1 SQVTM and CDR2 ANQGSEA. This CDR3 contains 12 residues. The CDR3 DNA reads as TGCAGCGTTGAACTAGCTAGGGAGACCCAGTACTTC. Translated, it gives CSVELARETQYF.

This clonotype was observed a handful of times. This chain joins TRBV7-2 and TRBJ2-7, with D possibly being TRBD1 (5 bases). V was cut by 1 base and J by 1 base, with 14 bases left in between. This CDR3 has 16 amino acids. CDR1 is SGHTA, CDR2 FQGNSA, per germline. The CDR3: CASSLERQPGSYEQYF. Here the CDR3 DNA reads TGTGCCAGCAGCTTAGAGAGGCAACCAGGGTCCTACGAGCAGTACTTC. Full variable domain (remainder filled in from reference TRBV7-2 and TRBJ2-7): GAGVSQSPSNKVTEKGKDVELRCDPISGHTALYWYRQSLGQGLEFLIYFQGNSAPDKSGLPSDRFSAERTGGSVSTLTIQRTQQEDSAVYLCASSLERQPGSYEQYFGPGTRLTVT.

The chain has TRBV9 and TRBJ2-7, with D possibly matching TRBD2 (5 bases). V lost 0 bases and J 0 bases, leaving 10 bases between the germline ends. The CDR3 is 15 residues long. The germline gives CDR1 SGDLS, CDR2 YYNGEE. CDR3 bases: TGTGCCAGCAGCGTAGGCATAGCGAGCTCCTACGAGCAGTACTTC. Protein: CASSVGIASSYEQYF.

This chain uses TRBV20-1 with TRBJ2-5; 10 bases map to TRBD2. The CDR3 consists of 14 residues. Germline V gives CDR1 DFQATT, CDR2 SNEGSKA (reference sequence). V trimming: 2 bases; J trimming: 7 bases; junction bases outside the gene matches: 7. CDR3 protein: CSARKGLAMLTQYF. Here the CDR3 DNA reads TGCAGTGCTAGAAAGGGACTAGCGATGTTGACCCAGTACTTC.